This entry is about one T cell receptor (beta chain). This entry comes from a study of Graves' ophthalmopathy and Graves' hyperthyroidism. Germline V gene sequence: CDR1 SGHTA, CDR2 FQGNSA. The CDR3 has 15 amino acids. The trim removed 4 bases at V and 3 bases at J, leaving 7 bases unmatched. Aged 18 to 65, the patients with hyperthyroidism had under 2 months' duration and were newly diagnosed. Amplification targeted the TCR beta CDR3 regions, with RNA transcripts as the source material. First-round RT-PCR used HTBI primers; second-round multiplex PCR followed. TCRdb independently ran MiXCR on the multiplex PCR reads; one entry per CDR3 protein. The table has more than 1,000,000 distinct CDR3 sequences, 35% to 40% seen once.

J is TRBJ2-7 and V is TRBV7-2, with 9 bases aligning to TRBD1. Input material: peripheral blood or thyroid tissue (not recorded which). The clonotype comes from an adult man with Graves' hyperthyroidism. In nucleotides, the CDR3 is TGTGCCAGCAGCTCGACAGGGGGTGACTTCTACGAGCAGTACTTC. Protein: CASSSTGGDFYEQYF.